A selection of T cell receptor beta chains follows, all from one sample in a study of blood T cell repertoires in COVID-19. The protocol was immunoSEQ multiplex PCR, while the TCRdb copy is restricted to in-frame clones and leaves out a portion. This sample has 140,000 or so clones, with around 83% found just once. Sequenced material: peripheral blood. The receptors stem from a human donor with acute or convalescent COVID-19. The donor label of this sample is uncertain. CDR3s leave out the opening cysteine and the closing phenylalanine or tryptophan. Expanded clones get a size class; other rows say once, few or many, or leave the size out.

j_gene	v_gene	abundance	CDR3aa
TRBJ1-2	TRBV19	-	ASSIRVRDYGYT
TRBJ1-4	TRBV7-8	-	ASSLGPNEKLF
TRBJ1-2	TRBV19	-	ASSSYRDRGPYGYT
TRBJ1-2	TRBV7-9	-	ASSPPAGLLYGYT
TRBJ1-5	TRBV7-9	-	ASSLAGGSSNQPQH
TRBJ2-7	TRBV5-1	-	ASSLGGASDYEQY
TRBJ1-4	TRBV19	-	ASSSGATNEKLF
TRBJ2-1	TRBV24-1	few	ATSDLGQGDTNEQF
TRBJ1-2	TRBV6-5	-	ASSYAGGDYGYT
TRBJ1-5	TRBV7-8	once	ASSLDAPLSNQPQH
TRBJ1-1	TRBV7-2	-	ASSLVTGGSTEAF
TRBJ2-3	TRBV4-3	-	ASSQEASGAHTDTQY
TRBJ2-1	TRBV19	once	ASSRKREAYNEQF
TRBJ2-7	TRBV7-2	-	ASSFAKASGSIEN
TRBJ2-2	TRBV18	-	ASSPSEWGANTGELF
TRBJ1-1	TRBV4-3	-	ASSQDPGTGGKAF
TRBJ1-1	TRBV12-5	-	ASGFAGGNTEAF
TRBJ2-5	TRBV6-5	-	ASSYGLAGAPGTQY
TRBJ2-3	TRBV14	-	ASSPRTSGVQY
TRBJ1-1	TRBV19	once	ASSIRDRGSEAF
TRBJ1-3	TRBV21-1	-	ASSLRTGDEDTIY
TRBJ2-5	TRBV6-5	-	ASSYWAGALQETQY
TRBJ1-2	TRBV5-4	-	ASSGTAPSGYT
TRBJ2-1	TRBV30	-	AWRSGTSGSTYNEQF